A single sample is the source of the 31 T cell receptor beta chains below, sequenced in a study of early T cells in non-severe SARS-CoV-2 infection. TCRdb redid the calling of the 5' RACE reads with MiXCR, one entry per CDR3 protein. The sample holds 43,000 or so distinct CDR3 sequences, approximately 4% seen once. The sequencing sample was made of whole blood. Source of these receptors: an adult who was a healthcare worker with PCR-confirmed SARS-CoV-2 infection or an uninfected control (not recorded which).

The chain recombines TRBV9 with TRBJ2-5, with D perhaps TRBD1 (5 bases). The CDR3 runs 13 residues. With 6 bases removed from V and 3 bases from J, the gap between germline ends came to 12 bases. Germline values: CDR1 SGDLS, CDR2 YYNGEE. The CDR3 DNA reads as TGTGCCAGCAAAGGGGCGACTGAAGAGACCCAGTACTTC. Encoded protein: CASKGATEETQYF. Combining the CDR3 with reference TRBV9 and TRBJ2-5 gives the whole variable domain DSGVTQTPKHLITATGQRVTLRCSPRSGDLSVYWYQQSLDQGLQFLIQYYNGEERAKGNILERFSAQQFPDLHSELNLSSLELGDSALYFCASKGATEETQYFGPGTRLLVL.

This chain connects TRBV2 to TRBJ2-2, with D possibly matching TRBD1 (5 bases). Germline lookup yields CDR1 SNHLY and CDR2 FYNNEI. V was shortened by 3 bases and J by 7 bases, with 6 bases between the two germline ends. The CDR3 consists of 12 residues. The CDR3 bases are TGTGCCAGCAGTGATGGACACGGGGAGCTGTTTTTT. Protein product: CASSDGHGELFF.

This clonotype was seen repeatedly, ten times or more. The chain links TRBV11-2 to TRBJ2-1, with D perhaps matching TRBD2 (5 bases). CDR3 size: 15 residues. Looked up from germline, CDR1 is SGHAT and CDR2 is FQNNGV. Trimming left V 7 bases short and J 6 bases short, with 19 bases between. CDR3 in DNA: TGTGCCAGCACCCCGCAACCCTCGGGAATCAATGAGCAGTTCTTC. It codes for CASTPQPSGINEQFF.

This clonotype was counted many times. V and J are TRBV20-1 and TRBJ1-4; D gene ambiguous. The germline CDR1 and CDR2 sequences are DFQATT and SNEGSKA (reference sequence). The CDR3 extends over 12 amino acids. The ends were cut back, 6 bases at V and 8 bases at J, with 13 bases in the middle. CDR3: CSARPPGEKLFF. In DNA form, the CDR3 reads TGCAGTGCCAGACCCCCCGGAGAAAAACTGTTTTTT.

In this sample, this clonotype turned up many times. V usage is TRBV7-9 and J usage is TRBJ2-7, with D perhaps matching TRBD2 (5 bases). Germline CDR1 and CDR2: SEHNR and FQNEAQ (reference sequence). This CDR3 comprises 13 residues. Between the trimmed V and J ends, which lost 7 bases and 3 bases, there was a span of 13 bases. The CDR3, as DNA: TGTGCCAGCACCAGCGGAGGACTCTACGAGCAGTACTTC. It codes for CASTSGGLYEQYF.

This clonotype was seen many times. The rearrangement joins TRBV6-5 to TRBJ2-1; 8 bases match TRBD2. J was trimmed by 8 bases and V by 2 bases; bases with no gene match: 5. From germline, CDR1 is MNHEY and CDR2 SVGAGI. This CDR3 has 14 amino acids. The CDR3 loop reads CASSYSGSGDEQFF. DNA for the CDR3: TGTGCCAGCAGTTACAGCGGGAGCGGTGATGAGCAGTTCTTC.

The J gene is TRBJ2-5, the V gene TRBV2; 7 bases line up with TRBD1. After removal of 4 bases from V and 1 base from J, the junction contained 9 bases not matched to a gene. Looked up from germline, CDR1 is SNHLY and CDR2 is FYNNEI. CDR3 length equals 16 residues. CDR3 in DNA: TGTGCCAGCAGTGCCTATTCGGGACAGATCCAAGAGACCCAGTACTTC. Its translation: CASSAYSGQIQETQYF.

This clonotype showed up many times. As DNA, the CDR3 is TGTGCCAGCAGCCAAGGGGGACAGAGCAATCAGCCCCAGCATTTT. This encodes CASSQGGQSNQPQHF. The rearrangement links TRBV3-1 to TRBJ1-5; 7 bases agree with TRBD1. The V and J ends lost 1 base and 1 base, in that order; junction bases with no gene match: 1. Germline values: CDR1 LGHDT, CDR2 YNNKEL (reference sequence). This CDR3 has 15 residues.

The sample holds many counts of this clonotype. This chain connects TRBV19 to TRBJ2-5; weak D call: TRBD1 (6 bases). The CDR3 has 16 amino acids. The V end lost 6 bases, the J end lost 3 bases, and 20 bases lay between the germline ends. Germline V lookup: CDR1 LNHDA, CDR2 SQIVND (reference sequence). CDR3 nucleotide sequence: TGTGCCAGTAGCCCTATTCTTTCGGGACAAGAAGAGACCCAGTACTTC. Translating gives CASSPILSGQEETQYF.

The rearrangement uses TRBV7-8 and TRBJ2-7, with D tentatively TRBD2 (6 bases). This CDR3 has 14 amino acids. The V gene's germline CDR1 is SGHVS and CDR2 FQNEAQ. V was shortened by 2 bases and J by 6 bases, with 14 bases between the two germline ends. The CDR3 DNA reads TGTGCCAGCAGCTTAAGGTCGGGGGACGGCGAGCAGTACTTC. Amino acids: CASSLRSGDGEQYF.

This clonotype was seen many times. The chain carries TRBV20-1 and TRBJ2-1; a weak D match, TRBD2 (5 bases). Trimming cost V 1 base and J 2 bases, with 24 bases left between them. There are 19 residues in the CDR3. Per the germline V gene, CDR1 is DFQATT and CDR2 is SNEGSKA (reference sequence). CDR3 in amino acids: CSARGPRRSGVTPYNEQFF. DNA for the CDR3: TGCAGTGCTAGAGGCCCAAGGAGGTCCGGCGTAACTCCCTACAATGAGCAGTTCTTC.

The V gene is TRBV7-8, the J gene TRBJ2-7; D may be TRBD1 (6 bases). Between the trimmed V and J ends, which lost 2 bases and 0 bases, there was a span of 14 bases. Germline V CDR1 and CDR2: SGHVS, FQNEAQ. This CDR3 comprises 16 residues. The CDR3 protein is CASSLLPGDSSYEQYF. For the CDR3, the DNA is TGTGCCAGCAGCTTATTGCCAGGGGATTCCTCCTACGAGCAGTACTTC.

This clonotype has ten or more counts. J is TRBJ2-5 and V is TRBV29-1; D is possibly TRBD1 (6 bases). This CDR3 is built from 14 residues. Germline CDR1 and CDR2: SQVTM and ANQGSEA. V lost 5 bases to trimming and J lost 0 bases, with 13 bases between them. The CDR3 reads CSVLPQGNQETQYF. Here the CDR3 DNA reads TGCAGCGTTCTCCCACAGGGAAACCAAGAGACCCAGTACTTC.

This clonotype was observed many times. The genes are TRBV24-1 and TRBJ2-3, with TRBD2 as a possible D gene (6 bases). Trimming left V 9 bases short and J 0 bases short, with 6 bases between. This CDR3 has 12 amino acids. In germline, CDR1 is KGHDR, CDR2 SFDVKD. The CDR3 sequence: CATGTSTDTQYF. The CDR3 nucleotides read TGTGCCACCGGGACTAGCACAGATACGCAGTATTTT.

This clonotype was counted ten times or more. V is TRBV2 and J is TRBJ2-2; the D gene is possibly TRBD1 (6 bases). The CDR3 runs to 11 residues. V lost 8 bases and J lost 5, with 6 bases in between. CDR1 and CDR2 (germline): SNHLY, FYNNEI. This CDR3 is CASQGTGELFF. CDR3 sequence (DNA): TGTGCCAGCCAGGGGACCGGGGAGCTGTTTTTT.

The sample holds many counts of this clonotype. This sequence joins TRBV5-1 and TRBJ2-7; perhaps TRBD2 as D (7 bases). Germline V gene data show CDR1 as SGHRS and CDR2 as YFSETQ. This CDR3 has 14 amino acids. Trimming took 4 bases from V and 1 from J, leaving 12 bases between them. CDR3 residues: CASSGEGVSYEQYF. As DNA, the CDR3 is TGCGCCAGCAGCGGGGAGGGGGTGTCCTACGAGCAGTACTTC.

This clonotype was detected ten times or more. The genes are TRBV20-1 and TRBJ2-1; D not resolved. Trimming removed 1 base at V and 7 bases at J, with 14 bases between. Germline V CDR1 and CDR2: DFQATT, SNEGSKA (reference sequence). The CDR3 has 14 amino acids. The CDR3 loop is CSARVPGRYNEQFF. CDR3 coding DNA: TGCAGTGCTAGAGTCCCGGGCAGGTATAATGAGCAGTTCTTC.

There are many counts of this clonotype. The V gene is TRBV20-1, the J gene TRBJ2-3; the D gene is possibly TRBD2 (5 bases). Trimming removed 7 bases from V and 1 base from J, with 15 bases in between. This CDR3 contains 14 residues. Germline CDR1 reads DFQATT; CDR2 reads SNEGSKA (reference sequence). The CDR3 loop is CSVLAGEGTDTQYF. Here the CDR3 DNA reads TGCAGTGTCCTCGCGGGTGAGGGCACAGATACGCAGTATTTT.

At least ten counts were recorded for this clonotype. The V call is TRBV5-1, the J call TRBJ2-1; tentatively, D is TRBD1 (6 bases). This CDR3 is built from 14 residues. The germline V and J ends were trimmed by 7 bases and 7 bases, with 18 bases remaining between them. CDR1 is SGHRS, CDR2 YFSETQ, per germline. CDR3 loop: CASGTQGRRNEQFF. The CDR3 coding sequence is TGCGCCAGCGGAACACAGGGTCGGCGGAATGAGCAGTTCTTC.

This clonotype was detected many times. The rearrangement joins TRBV5-6 to TRBJ1-2; possibly TRBD1 for D (5 bases). The V end was cut by 0 bases, the J end by 4 bases, with 13 bases between. CDR1 and CDR2 from the germline V gene are SGHDT and YYEEEE. The CDR3 covers 15 residues. This chain's CDR3 is CASSLGAGKTYGYTF. In nucleotides, the CDR3 is TGTGCCAGCAGCTTGGGTGCAGGGAAAACCTATGGCTACACCTTC.

This clonotype was seen ten or more times. V gene TRBV6-5 combines with J gene TRBJ1-1; possible D gene TRBD1, 6 bases. CDR1 and CDR2 from the germline V gene are MNHEY and SVGAGI. There are 16 residues in the CDR3. Trimming shortened V by 6 bases and J by 4 bases, and 21 bases separated the two germline ends. The CDR3 sequence: CASSLRGAGAATEAFF. For the CDR3, the DNA is TGTGCCAGCAGCTTACGGGGGGCAGGGGCGGCCACTGAAGCTTTCTTT.

In this sample, this clonotype turned up many times. The chain couples TRBV14 to TRBJ1-5, with D unclear. V was pared by 5 bases and J by 4 bases, with 9 bases between. CDR1 SGHDN and CDR2 FVKESK come from the germline V gene. This CDR3 is 13 amino acids long. The CDR3 protein is CASSRLGNQPQHF. CDR3 nucleotide sequence: TGTGCCAGCAGCAGGCTCGGTAATCAGCCCCAGCATTTT.

This clonotype was seen repeatedly, ten times or more. The chain combines TRBV3-1 with TRBJ1-3; D not certain. Trimming took 7 bases from V and 1 from J, leaving 2 bases between them. Germline CDR1 LGHDT, CDR2 YNNKEL (reference sequence). The CDR3 spans 11 residues. The CDR3 DNA reads as TGTGCCAGCAATTCTGGAAACACCATATATTTT. Translation gives CASNSGNTIYF.

This clonotype has ten or more counts. The gene calls are TRBV5-4 and TRBJ2-7, with 8 bases fitting TRBD1. The CDR3 loop spans 15 amino acids. The trim removed 0 bases at V and 3 bases at J, leaving 5 bases unmatched. Germline CDR1 is SGHNT and CDR2 is YYREEE (reference sequence). The CDR3 region is CASSLGTGFNYEQYF. The CDR3 DNA reads TGTGCCAGCAGCTTGGGGACAGGGTTCAACTACGAGCAGTACTTC.

This clonotype has ten or more counts. The rearrangement joins TRBV20-1 to TRBJ1-5, with D uncertain. Germline-derived CDR1 and CDR2 are DFQATT and SNEGSKA (reference sequence). The CDR3 totals 16 residues. Trimming pared 6 bases from V and 0 bases from J, leaving 18 bases between. The CDR3 DNA reads as TGCAGTGCCCAACCCCCCGGTGGGGATAGCAATCAGCCCCAGCATTTT. Amino acid sequence: CSAQPPGGDSNQPQHF.

This clonotype was observed at least ten times. The V gene is TRBV28, the J gene TRBJ1-1; weak D call: TRBD1 (5 bases). CDR3 length equals 15 residues. Trimming cost V 1 base and J 7 bases, with 16 bases left between them. CDR1 and CDR2 (germline): MDHEN, SYDVKM. Here the CDR3 reads CASSLLGLKPDEAFF. The CDR3, as DNA: TGTGCCAGCAGTTTATTGGGACTGAAACCGGATGAAGCTTTCTTT.

The chain recombines TRBV12-3 or TRBV12-4 with TRBJ2-3; D unresolved. The CDR3 covers 13 residues. The V end was cut by 1 base, the J end by 4 bases, with 6 bases between. This CDR3 is CASSLGRADTQYF. The CDR3 DNA sequence: TGTGCCAGCAGTTTAGGACGAGCAGATACGCAGTATTTT.

The table lists this clonotype with many counts. The V gene is TRBV7-6, the J gene TRBJ2-1, with 9 bases that match TRBD1. V gave up 4 bases and J gave up 7 bases; unmatched junction bases: 5. Germline CDR1 reads SGHVS; CDR2 reads FNYEAQ. This CDR3 has 14 amino acids. CDR3 in DNA: TGTGCCAGCAGCTCGGGACAGGGAACAAATGAGCAGTTCTTC. It codes for CASSSGQGTNEQFF. The variable domain in full, completed from reference TRBV7-6 and TRBJ2-1, reads GAGVSQSPRYKVTKRGQDVALRCDPISGHVSLYWYRQALGQGPEFLTYFNYEAQQDKSGLPNDRFSAERPEGSISTLTIQRTEQRDSAMYRCASSSGQGTNEQFFGPGTRLTVL.

Ten or more counts support this clonotype. The chain links TRBV20-1 to TRBJ2-1; 10 bases line up with TRBD2. J was trimmed by 4 bases and V by 2 bases; bases with no gene match: 8. From germline, CDR1 is DFQATT and CDR2 SNEGSKA (reference sequence). CDR3 length: 16 amino acids. In DNA form, the CDR3 reads TGCAGTGCTAGAAGACCGGGACTAGCGAAGTACAATGAGCAGTTCTTC. Encoded protein: CSARRPGLAKYNEQFF.

This clonotype appeared many times. The chain combines TRBV11-2 with TRBJ2-7; a possible D gene is TRBD2 (6 bases). CDR1 and CDR2 (germline): SGHAT, FQNNGV. V was trimmed by 8 bases and J by 0 bases, leaving 11 bases between them. CDR3 length: 13 amino acids. CDR3 sequence: CASSAGSSYEQYF. CDR3 coding DNA: TGTGCCAGCTCGGCGGGGAGCTCCTACGAGCAGTACTTC.

By its share, this clonotype is medium-sized (0.01 to 0.1%). V usage is TRBV24-1 and J usage is TRBJ2-1, with a weak D call TRBD1 (6 bases). CDR1 KGHDR and CDR2 SFDVKD come from the germline V gene. Deletions cut 3 bases from V and 10 bases from J, with 9 bases between. The CDR3 consists of 12 residues. The CDR3 spells CATSDAGTEQFF. CDR3 sequence (DNA): TGTGCCACCAGTGATGCCGGGACAGAGCAGTTCTTC.